These 25 T cell receptor beta chains share one sample of origin, sequenced in a study of T cell changes during pregnancy in multiple sclerosis. The repertoire was sequenced with immunoSEQ multiplex PCR; TCRdb's copy has only in-frame clones and lacks some. The sample consists of about 50,000 clones, 92% of them appearing once. The sequencing here drew on CD4+ T cells from peripheral blood mononuclear cells, taken in the second trimester of pregnancy. Receptors were obtained from a female donor with multiple sclerosis, enrolled in a pregnancy study.

The chain joins TRBV2 to TRBJ1-4; D ambiguous. The germline V and J ends were trimmed by 4 bases and 5 bases, with 8 bases remaining between them. The germline CDR1 and CDR2 sequences are SNHLY and FYNNEI. The CDR3 totals 13 residues. The CDR3 sequence: CASSVLENEKLFF. CDR3 nucleotides: TGTGCCAGCAGTGTTTTGGAGAATGAAAAACTGTTTTTT. Filled out from reference TRBV2 and TRBJ1-4, the complete variable domain reads EPEVTQTPSHQVTQMGQEVILRCVPISNHLYFYWYRQILGQKVEFLVSFYNNEISEKSEIFDDQFSVERPDGSNFTLKIRSTKLEDSAMYFCASSVLENEKLFFGSGTQLSVL.

This chain links TRBV11-3 with TRBJ2-3; 10 nucleotides line up with TRBD2. V trimming: 3 bases; J trimming: 3 bases; junction bases outside the gene matches: 3. CDR1 SGHNT and CDR2 YENEEA come from the germline V gene. The CDR3 totals 15 residues. The CDR3 region is CASSFSGGRTDTQYF. Here the CDR3 DNA reads TGTGCCAGCAGCTTTAGCGGGGGGCGTACAGATACGCAGTATTTT.

The chain has TRBV5-4 and TRBJ1-4; TRBD1 might be the D (5 bases). Germline V CDR1 and CDR2: SGHNT, YYREEE (reference sequence). The CDR3 covers 18 residues. The V gene lost 2 bases and the J gene lost 0 bases, with 17 bases spanning the gap. This chain's CDR3 is CASSLSGWGTPTNEKLFF. The CDR3 DNA reads TGTGCCAGCAGCTTATCCGGTTGGGGGACTCCAACTAATGAAAAACTGTTTTTT.

The chain has TRBV25-1 and TRBJ2-2; D may be TRBD2 (6 bases). V lost 6 bases to trimming and J lost 7 bases, with 12 bases between them. The germline V gene encodes CDR1 MGHDK and CDR2 SYGVNS. The length of the CDR3 is 13 residues. The CDR3 protein is CASRDGGNGELFF. The CDR3, as DNA: TGTGCCAGCAGAGACGGGGGTAACGGGGAGCTGTTTTTT.

The gene calls are TRBV13 and TRBJ2-7, with D unresolved. V gave up 0 bases and J gave up 5 bases, with 11 bases separating them. CDR3 length: 14 amino acids. Germline V CDR1 and CDR2: PRHDT, FYEKMQ (reference sequence). CDR3 loop: CASSLGSRFNEQYF. CDR3 nucleotides: TGTGCCAGCAGCTTAGGGTCCAGGTTCAACGAGCAGTACTTC.

J is TRBJ2-3 and V is TRBV28, with TRBD2 identical over 11 bases. The J segment lost 3 bases and the V segment lost 6 bases, leaving 8 bases of the junction unmatched. Germline V gene lookup returns CDR1 MDHEN and CDR2 SYDVKM. CDR3 length equals 16 residues. CDR3 sequence: CASSPQGLAETDTQYF. The CDR3, as DNA: TGTGCCAGCAGCCCCCAGGGACTAGCGGAGACAGATACGCAGTATTTT.

This chain connects TRBV19 to TRBJ1-6; 7 bases map to TRBD1. V lost 7 bases, J lost 10 bases, and 10 bases stayed unmatched. In germline, CDR1 is LNHDA, CDR2 SQIVND (reference sequence). This CDR3 comprises 14 residues. CDR3 DNA: TGTGCCAGTACCCGACAGGGTTCGGCCTCACCCCTCCACTTT. It yields the protein CASTRQGSASPLHF.

The chain employs TRBV7-3 and TRBJ2-2; TRBD1 is a possible D gene (6 bases). Germline CDR1 SGHTA, CDR2 FQGTGA. Trimming took off 2 bases at V and 2 bases at J, with 9 bases between the two ends. This CDR3 has 15 amino acids. DNA of the CDR3: TGTGCCAGCAGCTTAGGGACAAGAAACACCGGGGAGCTGTTTTTT. Its translation: CASSLGTRNTGELFF.

The chain couples TRBV27 to TRBJ2-5, with a possible D match to TRBD1 (6 bases). Germline V gives CDR1 MNHEY, CDR2 SMNVEV (reference sequence). Trimming pared 6 bases from V and 1 base from J, leaving 12 bases between. The CDR3 contains 14 residues. Written as DNA, the CDR3 is TGTGCCAGCAGGCTACAGGGCCTCCAAGAGACCCAGTACTTC. Translating it yields CASRLQGLQETQYF.

The chain has TRBV6-5 and TRBJ2-1; 10 bases are a match to TRBD1. The CDR3 sequence is 14 residues long. Looked up from germline, CDR1 is MNHEY and CDR2 is SVGAGI. J gave up 9 bases and V 6 bases, and 8 bases lay outside the gene matches. Here the CDR3 reads CASRGTGALSEQFF. CDR3 DNA: TGTGCCAGCAGAGGGACAGGGGCCCTGAGTGAGCAGTTCTTC.

This clone appeared a single time. The CDR3 coding sequence is TGTGCCAGCAGCCAACCCTCAGGGGTAACTGAAGCTTTCTTT. This gives the protein CASSQPSGVTEAFF. V gene TRBV4-2 combines with J gene TRBJ1-1; D may be TRBD1 (6 bases). Deletions cut 2 bases from V and 5 bases from J, with 12 bases between. The CDR3 extends over 14 amino acids. Germline CDR1 LGHNA, CDR2 YNFKEQ.

The chain employs TRBV6-1 and TRBJ1-3, with D perhaps TRBD1 (6 bases). Per germline, CDR1 MNHNS and CDR2 SASEGT. The CDR3 runs 16 residues. V lost 4 bases to trimming and J lost 0 bases, with 13 bases between them. DNA of the CDR3: TGTGCCAGCAGTGCGGACAGACCGTACTCTGGAAACACCATATATTTT. It translates to CASSADRPYSGNTIYF.

This clone came up a few times. The chain has TRBV2 and TRBJ1-6, with 8 positions matching TRBD1. V shed 0 bases and J 16 bases; nucleotides not matched to a gene: 8. CDR1 and CDR2 (germline): SNHLY, FYNNEI. The CDR3 totals 14 residues. As DNA, the CDR3 is TGTGCCAGCAGTGAAGCCCCGGACAGGGTTTATCTCCACTTT. As protein: CASSEAPDRVYLHF.

This clone was recorded once. The V and J genes are TRBV19 and TRBJ2-2; D remains unclear. Germline-derived CDR1 and CDR2 are LNHDA and SQIVND (reference sequence). CDR3 length: 12 residues. Trimming cost V 4 bases and J 7 bases, with 7 bases left between them. In DNA form, the CDR3 reads TGTGCCAGTAGTAGGCAGGTCGGGGAGCTGTTTTTT. It translates to CASSRQVGELFF.

This chain links TRBV25-1 with TRBJ2-3, with D unclear. The CDR3 has 13 amino acids. The V end lost 5 bases, the J end lost 1 base, and 7 bases lay between the germline ends. The germline V gene encodes CDR1 MGHDK and CDR2 SYGVNS. CDR3: CASSITGTDTQYF. CDR3 DNA sequence: TGTGCCAGCAGTATAACAGGCACAGATACGCAGTATTTT.

V and J are TRBV6-5 and TRBJ2-1, with a tentative D call TRBD2 (6 bases). V lost 10 bases and J lost 4, with 17 bases in between. The germline V gene has CDR1 MNHEY and CDR2 SVGAGI. CDR3 size: 14 residues. CDR3 sequence: CATRRDSSYNEQFF. The CDR3 coding sequence is TGTGCCACCCGGAGGGACTCTTCATACAATGAGCAGTTCTTC.

The chain employs TRBV28 and TRBJ1-5, with D possibly being TRBD1 (6 bases). CDR1 and CDR2 (germline): MDHEN, SYDVKM. The CDR3 runs to 14 residues. Trimming took 6 bases from V and 1 from J, leaving 10 bases between them. DNA of the CDR3: TGTGCCAGCAGACGGGGGGCGAGCAATCAGCCCCAGCATTTT. It yields the protein CASRRGASNQPQHF.

This clone appeared once. Other DNA sequences in the same sample also yield this CDR3. This chain links TRBV6-5 with TRBJ2-1; 7 nucleotides align to TRBD1. Germline loops: CDR1 MNHEY, CDR2 SVGAGI. CDR3 length equals 13 residues. V lost 6 bases and J lost 6; bases outside the gene matches: 5. CDR3 bases: TGTGCCAGCAGATTGGGACAGTTCAATGAGCAGTTCTTC. The encoded protein is CASRLGQFNEQFF.

The chain is built from TRBV11-2 and TRBJ1-5; D perhaps matches TRBD1 (5 bases). V was shortened by 0 bases and J by 6 bases, with 18 bases between the two germline ends. This CDR3 is 17 amino acids long. The V gene's germline CDR1 is SGHAT and CDR2 FQNNGV. This chain's CDR3 is CASSLDLGTRVGQPQHF. The CDR3 nucleotides are TGTGCCAGCAGCTTAGATCTTGGAACCAGGGTCGGTCAGCCCCAGCATTTT.

The chain joins TRBV19 to TRBJ2-2; 10 bases line up with TRBD1. The CDR3 sequence is 15 residues long. Trimming at V came to 3 bases and at J to 8 bases, leaving 6 bases not matched to a gene. CDR1 and CDR2 (germline): LNHDA, SQIVND (reference sequence). For the CDR3, the DNA is TGTGCCAGTAGTATGATGGCGGGACAGGGGGGGGAGCTGTTTTTT. This sequence encodes CASSMMAGQGGELFF.

V gene TRBV4-1 combines with J gene TRBJ1-5; 8 bases are a match to TRBD1. CDR3 length: 15 amino acids. V gave up 4 bases and J gave up 4 bases; unmatched junction bases: 6. Germline-derived CDR1 and CDR2 are MGHRA and YSYEKL. CDR3 nucleotides: TGCGCCAGCAGCCGGGATTGGACAGGGAATCAGCCCCAGCATTTT. This gives the protein CASSRDWTGNQPQHF.

The chain uses TRBV28 and TRBJ1-2, with a possible D match to TRBD1 (6 bases). V lost 10 bases to trimming and J lost 8 bases, with 23 bases between them. CDR1 and CDR2 (germline): MDHEN, SYDVKM. This CDR3 has 14 residues. In nucleotides, the CDR3 is TGTGCCACCTTGAACCAGGGGACCCAACGGGGCTACACCTTC. It is translated as CATLNQGTQRGYTF.

The rearrangement joins TRBV2 to TRBJ1-1; 7 nucleotides align to TRBD1. Germline V gene data show CDR1 as SNHLY and CDR2 as FYNNEI. V lost 8 bases to trimming and J lost 2 bases; unmatched junction nucleotides: 8. This CDR3 spans 14 amino acids. The CDR3 sequence is CASYTQGGNTEAFF. In DNA form, the CDR3 reads TGTGCCAGCTACACCCAGGGGGGAAACACTGAAGCTTTCTTT.

This chain connects TRBV5-4 to TRBJ2-1; 14 nucleotides agree with TRBD2. CDR3 length equals 16 residues. The V gene's germline CDR1 is SGHNT and CDR2 YYREEE (reference sequence). With 4 bases clipped from V and 8 bases from J, the junction kept 8 bases outside the gene matches. CDR3: CASSQGTSGSGYEQFF. CDR3 sequence (DNA): TGTGCCAGCAGCCAGGGGACTAGCGGGAGTGGGTATGAGCAGTTCTTC.

CDR3 nucleotides: TGTGCCAGCAGTGAAGACAACCATTCACCCCCCTACGAGCAGTACTTC. This translates into CASSEDNHSPPYEQYF. V gene TRBV6-1 combines with J gene TRBJ2-7; D is unclear. The V and J ends lost 1 base and 2 bases respectively, with 15 bases between them. The CDR3 sequence is 16 residues long. Germline V gene sequence: CDR1 MNHNS, CDR2 SASEGT.